This TCR beta chain was recovered during a study of blood T cell repertoires in COVID-19. Across the whole study: Spain, Italy and the United States supplied samples that represented acute and convalescent COVID-19. T cells, B-cell-depleted T cells, or PBMCs supplied cDNA or gDNA.

Per the original methods: The assay estimated nucleated cells by amplifying reference gene primers. Here immunoSEQ multiplex PCR was the method, and the copy in TCRdb shows in-frame clones only, minus some. The DNA gave D and trimming, while V, J and clone size come from that table. The sample consists of about 210,000 clones, 80% of them appearing once. The junction had 8 bases not matched to a gene; V was cut back by 4 bases and J by 6 bases. The CDR3 contains 15 residues. Germline-derived CDR1 and CDR2 are LNHDA and SQIVND (reference sequence). The sequenced sample consisted of peripheral blood. This clonotype originated in a man in his sixties with acute or convalescent COVID-19. The chain combines TRBV19 with TRBJ1-2; TRBD1 aligns across 10 bases. The CDR3 region has the DNA TGTGCCAGTAGTACCCCAGGACAGGGGGTAAATGGCTACACCTTC. Translating it yields CASSTPGQGVNGYTF.